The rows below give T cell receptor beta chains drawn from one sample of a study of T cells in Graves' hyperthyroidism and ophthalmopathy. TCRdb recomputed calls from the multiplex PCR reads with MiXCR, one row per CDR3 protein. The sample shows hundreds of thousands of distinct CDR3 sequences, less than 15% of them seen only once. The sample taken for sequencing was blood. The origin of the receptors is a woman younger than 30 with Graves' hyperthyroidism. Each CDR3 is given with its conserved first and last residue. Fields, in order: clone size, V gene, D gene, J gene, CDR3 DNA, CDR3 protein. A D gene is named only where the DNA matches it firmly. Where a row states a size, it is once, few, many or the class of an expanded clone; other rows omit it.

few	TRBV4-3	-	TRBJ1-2	TGCGCCAGCAGCCCCCGAAAGGAGGAGAACTATGGCTACACCTTC	CASSPRKEENYGYTF
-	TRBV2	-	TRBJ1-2	TGTGCCAGCAGTGAGAATGGCTACACCTTC	CASSENGYTF
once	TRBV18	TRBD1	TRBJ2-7	TGTGCCAGCTCACCGAGGGGGACAGTAAGCGAGCAGTACTTC	CASSPRGTVSEQYF
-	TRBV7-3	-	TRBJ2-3	TGTGCCAGCAGCTTACGGGAGACAGATACGCAGTATTTT	CASSLRETDTQYF
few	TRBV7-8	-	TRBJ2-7	TGTGCCAGCAGCTTAGGGCATCGCTGGCAGTACTTC	CASSLGHRWQYF
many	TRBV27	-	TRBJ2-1	TGTGCCAGCAGTTTATCGGGTAGCAATGAGCAGTTCTTC	CASSLSGSNEQFF
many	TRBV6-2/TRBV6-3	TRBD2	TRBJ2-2	TGTGCCAGCACCCTCCCGGTCAGCGGGAGGGGCACCGGGGAGCTGTTTTTT	CASTLPVSGRGTGELFF
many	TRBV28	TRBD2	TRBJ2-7	TGTGCCAGCAGTAGCCGTGGACTAGCGGGAGGTCCCACCTACGAGCAGTACTTC	CASSSRGLAGGPTYEQYF
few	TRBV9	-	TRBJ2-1	TGTGCCAGCAGCGTAGAGGGTGGTGAGCAGTTCTTC	CASSVEGGEQFF
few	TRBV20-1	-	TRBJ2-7	TGCAGTGCTAGAGGTTACAGCCTGATGGACGAGCAGTACTTC	CSARGYSLMDEQYF
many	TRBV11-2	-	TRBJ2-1	TGTGCCAGCACCTTTACCAGCGGTGGCAATGAGCAGTTCTTC	CASTFTSGGNEQFF
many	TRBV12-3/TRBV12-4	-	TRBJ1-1	TGTGCCAGCACCCGTAAGAACACTGAAGCTTTCTTT	CASTRKNTEAFF
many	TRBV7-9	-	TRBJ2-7	TGTGCCAGCAGCTTAGCCTCCGGGACACCTACCTACGAGCAGTACTTC	CASSLASGTPTYEQYF
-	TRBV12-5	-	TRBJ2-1	TGTGCTAGTGGTTTAGGGGTAGCCGGGTCGGCAGCCTACAATGAGCAGTTCTTC	CASGLGVAGSAAYNEQFF
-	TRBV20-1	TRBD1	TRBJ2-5	TGCAGTGCTAGAAAGGGGGCTAGGCAAGAGACCCAGTACTTC	CSARKGARQETQYF
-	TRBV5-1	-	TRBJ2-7	TGCGCCAGCAGCCCTACGATCATCCGGGCCGACTACGAGCAGTACTTC	CASSPTIIRADYEQYF
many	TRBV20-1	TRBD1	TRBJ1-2	TGCAGTGCTAGAGATCCTCAGACAGGGAACTATGGCTACACCTTC	CSARDPQTGNYGYTF
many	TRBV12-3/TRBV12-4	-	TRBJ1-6	TGTGCCAGCAGTTCACAGGGTTACAATTCACCCCTCCACTTT	CASSSQGYNSPLHF
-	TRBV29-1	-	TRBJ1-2	TGCAGCGTCCGTAGTATGAAGCATGGCTACACCTTC	CSVRSMKHGYTF
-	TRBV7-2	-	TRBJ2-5	TGTGCCAGCAGCTTCCAGGGCGGTTCGCGCCAAGAGACCCAGTACTTC	CASSFQGGSRQETQYF
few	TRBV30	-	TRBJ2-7	TGTGCCGGCAGCTTATCCGGGAGCTCCTACGAGCAGTACTTC	CAGSLSGSSYEQYF
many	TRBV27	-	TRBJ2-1	TGTGCCAGCGCATCAGTATTCTACAATGAGCAGTTCTTC	CASASVFYNEQFF
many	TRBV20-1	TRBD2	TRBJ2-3	TGCAGTGCTAGAACGGGCGGGAGGGGCCCAGATACGCAGTATTTT	CSARTGGRGPDTQYF
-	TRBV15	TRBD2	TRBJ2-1	TGTGCCACCAGCGTGAGACAGGGCGGACTAGCGGGAACTTACAATGAGCAGTTCTTC	CATSVRQGGLAGTYNEQFF
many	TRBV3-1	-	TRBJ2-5	TGTGCCAGCAGCCAAAACCCTTGGGAAACCCAAGAGACCCAGTACTTC	CASSQNPWETQETQYF
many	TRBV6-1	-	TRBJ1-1	TGTGCCAGCAGTGTCGACAGGCTGAACACTGAAGCTTTCTTT	CASSVDRLNTEAFF
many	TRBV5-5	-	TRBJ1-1	TGTGCCAGCAGCCTTGGCGACGTTGAAGCTTTCTTT	CASSLGDVEAFF
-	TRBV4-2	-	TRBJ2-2	TGTGCCAGCAGCCAAGGTGGACCAAACACCGGGGAGCTGTTTTTT	CASSQGGPNTGELFF
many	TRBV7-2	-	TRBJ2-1	TGTGCCAGCACCCAGGGACTTTACCCCTACAATGAGCAGTTCTTC	CASTQGLYPYNEQFF
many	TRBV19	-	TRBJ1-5	TGTGCCAGTAGTATTTCTCTGGGGTTCGGGAGTCAGCCCCAGCATTTT	CASSISLGFGSQPQHF
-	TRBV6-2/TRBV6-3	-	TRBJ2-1	TGTGCCAGCAGGGGACGAGGCAACAATGAGCAGTTCTTC	CASRGRGNNEQFF
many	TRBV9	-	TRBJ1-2	TGTGCCAGCAGCACCCCTCCGTATGGCTACACCTTC	CASSTPPYGYTF
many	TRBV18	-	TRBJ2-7	TGTGCCAGCTCACCAAATCCGACGGATTCCTACGAGCAGTACTTC	CASSPNPTDSYEQYF
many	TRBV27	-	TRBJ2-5	TGTGCCAGCAGTTGGGGCAGCCAAGAGACCCAGTACTTC	CASSWGSQETQYF
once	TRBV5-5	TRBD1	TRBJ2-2	TGTGCCAGCAGCCCACGACCGGGACAGGGAGTTTCGGGCACCGGGGAGCTGTTTTTT	CASSPRPGQGVSGTGELFF
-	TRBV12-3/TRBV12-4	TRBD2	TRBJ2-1	TGTGCCAGCGCTAGCGGAGACTACAATGAGCAGTTCTTC	CASASGDYNEQFF
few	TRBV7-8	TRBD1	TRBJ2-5	TGTGCCAGCAGCTTAGTCTTTACAGGGGGGCAAGAGACCCAGTACTTC	CASSLVFTGGQETQYF
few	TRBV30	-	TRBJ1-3	TGTGCCTGGAGTGTACGGGGGGTACCCTCTGGAAACACCATATATTTT	CAWSVRGVPSGNTIYF
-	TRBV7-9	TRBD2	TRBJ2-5	TGTGCCAGCAGCTTAGATACTAGCGGGTGGATGTACCAAGAGACCCAGTACTTC	CASSLDTSGWMYQETQYF
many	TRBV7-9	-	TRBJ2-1	TGTGCCAGCAGCTTTAACAATGAGCAGTTCTTC	CASSFNNEQFF
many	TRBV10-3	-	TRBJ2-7	TGTGCCATCAGTGATAACTACGAGCAGTACTTC	CAISDNYEQYF
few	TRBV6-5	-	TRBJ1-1	TGTGCCAGCAGTTACAGGGCCCAGGTTTTTACTGAAGCTTTCTTT	CASSYRAQVFTEAFF
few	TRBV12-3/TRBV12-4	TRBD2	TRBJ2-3	TGTGCCAGCACTTCTAGCGGGAGAGTAGGGACAGATACGCAGTATTTT	CASTSSGRVGTDTQYF
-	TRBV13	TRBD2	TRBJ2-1	TGTGCCAGCAGACGGACGGGACTAGCGGGAAATCGATTGTTCTTC	CASRRTGLAGNRLFF